A selection of T cell receptor beta chains follows, all from one sample in a study of blood T cell repertoires in COVID-19. Libraries were prepared by immunoSEQ multiplex PCR; TCRdb keeps only in-frame clonotypes and omits some of them. In the table there are just over 300,000 clones, approximately 90% of which are singletons. Sequencing was done on a sample of PBMCs or T cells enriched from blood (not recorded which). Every receptor here comes from a woman aged 40 to 50 who had recovered from COVID-19. Each CDR3 is given with its conserved first and last residue.

V gene	J gene	CDR3 protein
TRBV28	TRBJ1-5	CASSWWDISNQPQHF
TRBV18	TRBJ2-1	CASSPPLRLAEQFF
TRBV3-1/TRBV3-2	TRBJ2-1	CASSQVLAGYNEQFF
TRBV2	TRBJ1-4	CASSEGGQGHEKLFF
TRBV7-9	TRBJ2-7	CASSLARGGQGSYEQYF
TRBV5-1	TRBJ1-1	CASSSDRGELGTEAFF
TRBV5-4	TRBJ1-1	CASSLDGSGDTEAFF
TRBV6-5	TRBJ2-3	CALWAGNTDTQYF
TRBV29-1	TRBJ2-1	CSVEWRYNEQFF
TRBV7-3	TRBJ2-7	CASSFSATGGSEQYF
TRBV11-3	TRBJ1-2	CASSQSQGYYGYTF
TRBV28	TRBJ2-5	CAGGRHQETQYF
TRBV4-1	TRBJ2-7	CASSQPPDRFDVYEQYF
TRBV7-2	TRBJ1-5	CASSRGQVNQPQHF
TRBV12-3/TRBV12-4	TRBJ2-7	CASWTGGSYEQYF
TRBV18	TRBJ2-7	CASSPPGTRDRGAYEQYF
TRBV19	TRBJ2-5	CASSIRGGGQTQYF
TRBV4-3	TRBJ2-2	CASSQVTSAVNTGELFF
TRBV7-8	TRBJ1-2	CASSSPAWGRGNYGYTF
TRBV9	TRBJ2-7	CASSVGTRWNEQYF
TRBV12-3/TRBV12-4	TRBJ2-7	CASSFSRGEQYF
TRBV14	TRBJ2-7	CASSQDLVSEQYF
TRBV27	TRBJ2-7	CATKQALLTYEQYF
TRBV19	TRBJ2-1	CASSDTGLSFYNEQFF
TRBV2	TRBJ2-1	CASRERRTSGRQTSSYNEQFF
TRBV11-2	TRBJ2-5	CASQVAETQYF
TRBV5-4	TRBJ2-5	CASSSGTVGETQYF
TRBV27	TRBJ1-5	CASSFRGNQPQHF
TRBV7-2	TRBJ1-2	CASSPLQGAGGYTF
TRBV7-3	TRBJ2-7	CASSLTGAYEQYF
TRBV7-9	TRBJ2-3	CASSGRGVRQYF
TRBV6-2/TRBV6-3	TRBJ2-2	CASSYSRLAGAVWTGELFF
TRBV25-1	TRBJ1-4	CASSELAGSSNEKLFF
TRBV5-1	TRBJ1-1	CASSLGRVGNTEAFF
TRBV7-2	TRBJ2-7	CASSPWTSGGTPEQYF
TRBV5-6	TRBJ2-7	CASSLRTGTSYEQYF
TRBV15	TRBJ1-5	CATSRFQTGAQPQHF
TRBV24-1	TRBJ1-5	CATSDRTPNQPQHF
TRBV24-1	TRBJ1-5	CATSDSGQGVNQPQHF
TRBV27	TRBJ2-7	CASSPGTNSYEQYF
TRBV10-3	TRBJ1-1	CAISEPPNTEAFF
TRBV27	TRBJ2-2	CASRLAGVTGELFF
TRBV7-6	TRBJ2-7	CASSPGLAGTREQYF
TRBV7-3	TRBJ2-3	CASSLGRTSGHTQYF
TRBV28	TRBJ2-7	CASRMTGAAYEQYF
TRBV25-1	TRBJ2-5	CASSETSGGQETQYF
TRBV9	TRBJ1-5	CASSLGTDGQPQHF